This T cell receptor (beta chain) originates from a study of siplizumab effects on memory and regulatory T cells. Trimming took 4 bases from V and 4 from J, leaving 13 bases between them. Looked up from germline, CDR1 is MGHRA and CDR2 is YSYEKL. The length of the CDR3 is 15 residues. As for this clone: Its antigen is not known.

Findings of the study overall: Sequences below about 10^-5 frequency were poorly captured. As a result, only a minor fraction of alloreactive clones mapped to unstimulated subsets.

Data came from immunoSEQ multiplex PCR; TCRdb stores just in-frame clones and leaves some out. The repertoire consists of 100,000 or so clones, with around 93% occurring once and the leading ten covering over 0.15%. The receptor's source is a human donor in good health. The sample taken for sequencing was non-Treg CD4+ T cells sorted from blood. The rearrangement uses TRBV4-1 and TRBJ1-4, with D possibly being TRBD1 (5 bases). CDR3 amino acids: CASSRLGTDNEKLFF. The CDR3 DNA is TGCGCCAGCAGCCGCCTCGGGACGGATAATGAAAAACTGTTTTTT.